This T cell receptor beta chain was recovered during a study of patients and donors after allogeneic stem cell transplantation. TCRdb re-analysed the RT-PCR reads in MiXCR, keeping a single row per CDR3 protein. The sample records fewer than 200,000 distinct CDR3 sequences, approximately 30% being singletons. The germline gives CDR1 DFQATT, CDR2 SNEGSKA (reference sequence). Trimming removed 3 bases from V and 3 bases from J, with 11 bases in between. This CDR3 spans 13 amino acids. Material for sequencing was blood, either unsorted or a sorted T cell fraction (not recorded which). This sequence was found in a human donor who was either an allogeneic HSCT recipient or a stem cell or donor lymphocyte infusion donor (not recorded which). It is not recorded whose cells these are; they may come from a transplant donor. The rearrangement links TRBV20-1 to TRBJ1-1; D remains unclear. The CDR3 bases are TGCAGTGCTAGCCGGGTATGGTACACTGAAGCTTTCTTT. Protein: CSASRVWYTEAFF.